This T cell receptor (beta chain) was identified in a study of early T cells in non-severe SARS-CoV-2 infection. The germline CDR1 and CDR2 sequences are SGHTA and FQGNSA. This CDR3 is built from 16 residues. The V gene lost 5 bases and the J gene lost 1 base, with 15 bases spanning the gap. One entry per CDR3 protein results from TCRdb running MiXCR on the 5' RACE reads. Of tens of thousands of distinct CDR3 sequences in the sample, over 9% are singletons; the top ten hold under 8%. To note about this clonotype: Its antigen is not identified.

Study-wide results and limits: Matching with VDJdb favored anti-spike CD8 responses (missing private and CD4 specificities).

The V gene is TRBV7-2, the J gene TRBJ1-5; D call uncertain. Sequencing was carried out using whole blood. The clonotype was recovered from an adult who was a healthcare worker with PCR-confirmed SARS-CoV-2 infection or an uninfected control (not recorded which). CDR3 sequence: CASSPRAAGSNQPQHF. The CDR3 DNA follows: TGTGCCAGCAGCCCACGCGCGGCCGGGAGCAATCAGCCCCAGCATTTT.